A selection of T cell receptor beta chains follows, all from one sample in a study of EBV T-cell therapy then PD-1 blockade in nasopharyngeal carcinoma. The protocol was immunoSEQ multiplex PCR, while the TCRdb copy is restricted to in-frame clones and leaves out a portion. The data contain 20,000 or so clones, around 82% of them singletons. These receptors have no identified antigens. The sample consisted of CD8+ T cells from blood, taken at day 33 from a patient whose treatment included autologous EBV-specific T cells and nivolumab. Source of these receptors: a man aged 35 to 55 with nasopharyngeal carcinoma. CDR3s include the opening cysteine and the closing phenylalanine or tryptophan. Each record gives: D gene, V gene, J gene, clone size, CDR3 DNA, CDR3 protein. D genes are given only for firm matches. A clone size is listed for some rows: how often the clone was seen (once, few, many), or a class if it is expanded.

D: .; V: TRBV6-5; J: TRBJ2-1; size: once; DNA: TGTGCCAGCAGTTACCAACTAGGACCCTACAATGAGCAGTTCTTC; CDR3: CASSYQLGPYNEQFF
D: .; V: TRBV28; J: TRBJ1-5; size: .; DNA: TGTGCCAGCAGTTTGTGGGGTGGAAATCAGCCCCAGCATTTT; CDR3: CASSLWGGNQPQHF
D: TRBD2; V: TRBV19; J: TRBJ2-5; size: .; DNA: TGTGCCAGTAGTATACCCGGCGGGGCGGGGGTGGAGACCCAGTACTTC; CDR3: CASSIPGGAGVETQYF
D: TRBD1; V: TRBV28; J: TRBJ1-1; size: .; DNA: TGTGCCAGCAGTTTGGGGACAGGGGGGACTGAAGCTTTCTTT; CDR3: CASSLGTGGTEAFF
D: .; V: TRBV7-9; J: TRBJ1-1; size: .; DNA: TGTGCCAGCAGCCCTCGGTTCCGCGAAGCTTTCTTT; CDR3: CASSPRFREAFF
D: TRBD1; V: TRBV4-3; J: TRBJ2-7; size: .; DNA: TGCGCCAGCAGCCAATCATCCGGGACAGCCTACGAGCAGTACTTC; CDR3: CASSQSSGTAYEQYF
D: .; V: TRBV24-1; J: TRBJ2-1; size: .; DNA: TGTGCCACCAGTGATTTGGAGGAATCCCACTACAATGAGCAGTTCTTC; CDR3: CATSDLEESHYNEQFF
D: .; V: TRBV27; J: TRBJ1-1; size: .; DNA: TGTGCCAGCAGTTTATTAGGGGTTAACACTGAAGCTTTCTTT; CDR3: CASSLLGVNTEAFF
D: .; V: TRBV9; J: TRBJ1-2; size: .; DNA: TGTGCCAGCGGACCCCAGGGGTTGGATGGCTACACCTTC; CDR3: CASGPQGLDGYTF
D: TRBD2; V: TRBV6-4; J: TRBJ2-3; size: .; DNA: TGTGCCAGCAGTGGACTAGCGGGGGGGCCAGATACGCAGTATTTT; CDR3: CASSGLAGGPDTQYF
D: .; V: TRBV5-6; J: TRBJ1-5; size: once; DNA: TGTGCCAGCAGCTTGACCCAGTACAGGGGCAATCAGCCCCAGCATTTT; CDR3: CASSLTQYRGNQPQHF
D: .; V: TRBV25-1; J: TRBJ2-7; size: .; DNA: TGTGCCAGCAGTGAATTATTCGGACGCGAGCAGTACTTC; CDR3: CASSELFGREQYF
D: TRBD1; V: TRBV7-8; J: TRBJ2-1; size: .; DNA: TGTGCCAGCAGCCCGGACAGGGGGAAACACAATGAGCAGTTCTTC; CDR3: CASSPDRGKHNEQFF
D: .; V: TRBV4-3; J: TRBJ1-2; size: .; DNA: TGCGCCAGCAGCCAAGATGTAATTGGGGCGGGAAGGCGTATAGCTAACTATGGCTACACCTTC; CDR3: CASSQDVIGAGRRIANYGYTF
D: TRBD1; V: TRBV5-6; J: TRBJ1-1; size: .; DNA: TGTGCCAGCAGCCCGGGGACAGGTTATGAAGCTTTCTTT; CDR3: CASSPGTGYEAFF
D: .; V: TRBV30; J: TRBJ1-6; size: .; DNA: TGTGCCTGGACAGAGTCCTATAATTCACCCCTCCACTTT; CDR3: CAWTESYNSPLHF
D: .; V: TRBV5-4; J: TRBJ1-2; size: once; DNA: TGTGCCAGCAGCGAAGCGCGGCGACAGATCCGCACGGGAGATGGCTACACCTTC; CDR3: CASSEARRQIRTGDGYTF
D: TRBD1; V: TRBV6-2/TRBV6-3; J: TRBJ2-2; size: .; DNA: TGTGCCAACAGCTTTGACAGGGAGACCGGGGAGCTGTTTTTT; CDR3: CANSFDRETGELFF
D: .; V: TRBV10-3; J: TRBJ1-2; size: few; DNA: TGTGCCATCAGTGTGGACAGTAACTATGGCTACACCTTC; CDR3: CAISVDSNYGYTF